This T cell receptor beta chain was identified during a study of CD8 T cells in ankylosing spondylitis. The V gene's germline CDR1 is MDHEN and CDR2 SYDVKM. This CDR3 is 15 amino acids long. The V end lost 7 bases, the J end lost 0 bases, and 14 bases lay between the germline ends. General study findings and limits: From matched ankylosing spondylitis synovial fluid, disease-linked clones were reportedly recovered at significantly enriched levels. Certain motif variants had earlier been reported in reactive arthritis synovial fluid and blood. Disease-linked clones had a CD8+ phenotype and relatively low frequency in peripheral blood. A motif of 7 to 9 highly homologous TCR beta variants was seen as apparently characteristic of ankylosing spondylitis blood.

This clonotype was recorded at least ten times. Its antigen is not known. TCRdb used MiXCR to reprocess the 5' RACE reads, holding one entry per CDR3 protein. The sample gives 25,000 or so distinct CDR3 sequences, over 6.5% of which show up once; roughly 30% is in the top ten. The sequence was obtained from a male donor with ankylosing spondylitis or in good health (not recorded which). The sample comprised blood. The rearrangement links TRBV28 to TRBJ2-3; maybe TRBD2 (5 bases). CDR3 sequence: CASTSTGSSTDTQYF. As DNA, the CDR3 is TGTGCCAGCACCTCTACGGGGTCCAGCACAGATACGCAGTATTTT.